A selection of T cell receptor beta chains follows, all from one sample in a study of blood T cell repertoires in COVID-19. Repertoires were generated with immunoSEQ multiplex PCR, while TCRdb's copy carries only in-frame clones and drops some. This sample yields 180,000 or so clones, of which more than 80% are seen a single time; approximately 9.9% belongs to the top ten. The specimen was peripheral blood. The receptors were gathered from a woman in her thirties or forties with COVID-19, enrolled during active disease. Both conserved end residues are part of each CDR3. Fields, in order: D gene, J gene, V gene, clone size, CDR3 protein, CDR3 DNA. A D gene is named only where the DNA matches it firmly. Size values are once, few and many counts, or a class for expanded clones, and some rows have none.

- TRBJ1-3 TRBV28 - CASSFRLPSGNTIYF TGTGCCAGCAGTTTCCGACTCCCCTCTGGAAACACCATATATTTT
TRBD1 TRBJ2-3 TRBV29-1 few CSVGQGMSTDTQYF TGCAGCGTAGGACAGGGGATGAGCACAGATACGCAGTATTTT
- TRBJ1-2 TRBV5-6 - CASSLGSTYGYTF TGTGCCAGCAGCTTGGGGAGTACCTATGGCTACACCTTC
- TRBJ1-5 TRBV15 - CATSRGGVEWQPQHF TGTGCCACCAGCAGAGGAGGAGTGGAATGGCAGCCCCAGCATTTT
TRBD2 TRBJ2-4 TRBV5-4 - CASSAPSGLENIQYF TGTGCCAGCAGCGCGCCTAGCGGGCTAGAAAACATTCAGTACTTC
- TRBJ2-1 TRBV27 - CASSLMGEGDNEQFF TGTGCCAGCAGTTTAATGGGGGAGGGGGACAATGAGCAGTTCTTC
- TRBJ2-5 TRBV19 - CASSTSGVISQETQYF TGTGCCAGTAGTACCTCAGGGGTCATCTCCCAAGAGACCCAGTACTTC
TRBD1 TRBJ1-6 TRBV5-6 - CASSMGQTGSPLHF TGTGCCAGCAGCATGGGACAGACCGGTTCACCCCTCCACTTT
TRBD1 TRBJ1-2 TRBV19 few CASSTRQGFVSGYTF TGTGCCAGTAGTACCCGACAGGGGTTCGTGTCTGGCTACACCTTC
- TRBJ2-4 TRBV10-3 - CAISESLAGVNIQYF TGTGCCATCAGTGAGTCATTGGCAGGTGTGAACATTCAGTACTTC
- TRBJ2-7 TRBV5-6 - CASRSGSYEQYF TGTGCCAGCAGGTCCGGGTCCTACGAGCAGTACTTC
- TRBJ2-3 TRBV6-5 - CASSYGEGDTQYF TGTGCCAGCAGTTACGGAGAGGGAGATACGCAGTATTTT
TRBD2 TRBJ2-3 TRBV14 once CASSQDTEIAGGGDTQYF TGTGCCAGCAGCCAAGATACGGAGATAGCGGGAGGAGGGGATACGCAGTATTTT